The 24 T cell receptor beta chains presented below share a single source sample, sequenced in a study of cytomegalovirus exposure and HLA in healthy donors. Primers for the PCR totalled 60 Vbeta and 13 Jbeta. Produced via immunoSEQ multiplex PCR; TCRdb's table is partial and in-frame only. This table has around 170,000 clones, around three quarters appearing once. Sample: PBMCs. Receptors originate from a man aged 40-50 years in good health and CMV-seronegative.

The V call is TRBV9, the J call TRBJ1-2; D not resolved. The CDR3 extends over 13 amino acids. The V gene lost 0 bases and the J gene lost 4 bases, with 7 bases spanning the gap. Germline assignment: CDR1 SGDLS and CDR2 YYNGEE. The CDR3 coding sequence is TGTGCCAGCAGCGTAGAGACTGGCTATGGCTACACCTTC. It specifies CASSVETGYGYTF.

This chain connects TRBV9 to TRBJ2-1, with 7 bases lining up with TRBD1. The germline V gene has CDR1 SGDLS and CDR2 YYNGEE. Trimming removed 0 bases from V and 4 bases from J; junction bases left unmatched: 4. The CDR3 consists of 15 residues. CDR3 in amino acids: CASSVEGGAYNEQFF. CDR3 in DNA: TGTGCCAGCAGCGTAGAAGGGGGCGCTTACAATGAGCAGTTCTTC.

This chain connects TRBV29-1 to TRBJ2-1, with D possibly being TRBD2 (6 bases). The germline V and J ends were trimmed by 0 bases and 13 bases, with 13 bases remaining between them. CDR1 and CDR2 from the germline V gene are SQVTM and ANQGSEA. The CDR3 spans 12 residues. The CDR3 reads CSVEDGGTFQFF. The CDR3 DNA reads as TGCAGCGTTGAAGATGGAGGGACTTTCCAGTTCTTC.

This clone is medium-sized (0.01 to 0.1%) in the sample. Other DNA sequences from this sample encode an identical CDR3 as well. The V and J genes are TRBV6-4 and TRBJ2-1; 11 bases map to TRBD2. Trimming at V came to 4 bases and at J to 6 bases, leaving 5 bases not matched to a gene. CDR3 length equals 15 residues. CDR1 is MRHNA and CDR2 is SNTAGT in the germline V gene. The CDR3 sequence: CASSVLAGESNEQFF. The CDR3 DNA reads as TGTGCCAGCAGTGTACTAGCGGGAGAGTCCAATGAGCAGTTCTTC.

The V call is TRBV4-1, the J call TRBJ2-5; D not resolved. The germline V and J ends were trimmed by 0 bases and 7 bases, with 9 bases remaining between them. The CDR3 length is 13 residues. In germline, CDR1 is MGHRA, CDR2 YSYEKL. For the CDR3, the DNA is TGCGCCAGCAGCCAAGAGTCCCGAGCGACCCAGTACTTC. It translates to CASSQESRATQYF.

V gene TRBV27 combines with J gene TRBJ2-7; 7 nucleotides line up with TRBD2. J gave up 3 bases and V 5 bases, and 10 bases lay outside the gene matches. The CDR3 is 15 residues long. Per germline, CDR1 MNHEY and CDR2 SMNVEV (reference sequence). The CDR3: CASSVPGLPFYEQYF. The CDR3 DNA reads TGTGCCAGCAGTGTCCCGGGACTACCATTCTACGAGCAGTACTTC.

This chain uses TRBV27 with TRBJ1-2; 7 nucleotides line up with TRBD1. The CDR3 spans 14 residues. The V gene end was trimmed by 3 bases and the J gene end by 6 bases; junction bases not matched to a gene: 7. Looked up from germline, CDR1 is MNHEY and CDR2 is SMNVEV (reference sequence). CDR3 region: CASSFIGQVHGYTF. The CDR3 coding sequence is TGTGCCAGCAGTTTTATCGGACAGGTTCATGGCTACACCTTC.

J is TRBJ2-1 and V is TRBV9; D is perhaps TRBD2 (5 bases). Germline CDR1 reads SGDLS; CDR2 reads YYNGEE. This CDR3 is 14 amino acids long. Between the trimmed V and J ends, which lost 4 bases and 9 bases, there was a span of 17 bases. The CDR3 loop reads CASSRELVFREQFF. CDR3 sequence (DNA): TGTGCCAGCAGCAGGGAACTAGTTTTCCGTGAGCAGTTCTTC.

The chain employs TRBV15 and TRBJ1-2; 7 bases are shared with TRBD1. This CDR3 has 14 amino acids. After removal of 4 bases from V and 2 bases from J, the junction contained 4 bases not matched to a gene. Germline-derived CDR1 and CDR2 are LNHNV and YYDKDF (reference sequence). This chain's CDR3 is CATSNQGDNYGYTF. The CDR3 nucleotides are TGTGCCACCAGCAATCAGGGGGACAACTATGGCTACACCTTC.

This clone was seen a single time. V is TRBV7-6 and J is TRBJ2-7, with TRBD2 matching over 7 bases. The CDR3 runs to 16 residues. Per germline, CDR1 SGHVS and CDR2 FNYEAQ. With 1 base clipped from V and 3 bases from J, the junction kept 9 bases outside the gene matches. The CDR3 region is CASSLGPSSGYYEQYF. In DNA, the CDR3 is TGTGCCAGCAGCTTAGGCCCGTCTAGCGGTTACTACGAGCAGTACTTC.

This clone came up a few times. CDR3 loop: CASSHTVRGTGELFF. Here the CDR3 DNA reads TGTGCCAGCAGCCATACAGTGAGGGGGACCGGGGAGCTGTTTTTT. The chain is built from TRBV5-6 and TRBJ2-2, with D tentatively TRBD1 (6 bases). Looked up from germline, CDR1 is SGHDT and CDR2 is YYEEEE. Trimming shortened V by 4 bases and J by 5 bases, and 15 bases separated the two germline ends. The CDR3 spans 15 residues.

This rearrangement joins TRBV7-2 to TRBJ2-7; a possible D gene is TRBD1 (5 bases). The CDR3 sequence is 14 residues long. With 4 bases removed from V and 0 bases from J, the gap between germline ends came to 10 bases. Germline-derived CDR1 and CDR2 are SGHTA and FQGNSA. CDR3 coding DNA: TGTGCCAGCAGCTCCCAGGGAAGCTCCTACGAGCAGTACGTC. This codes for CASSSQGSSYEQYV.

The chain combines TRBV5-1 with TRBJ1-4; 7 bases agree with TRBD1. Germline CDR1 is SGHRS and CDR2 is YFSETQ. Trimming cost V 4 bases and J 8 bases; bases outside gene matches: 11. The CDR3 loop spans 15 amino acids. As DNA, the CDR3 is TGCGCCAGCAGCCGACAAGGGGGCGCGGGGGAAAAACTGTTTTTT. This gives the protein CASSRQGGAGEKLFF.

Only a few counts were recorded for this clone. The V and J genes are TRBV6-1 and TRBJ2-1; D gene unclear. The CDR3 runs 14 residues. Trimming cost V 2 bases and J 4 bases, with 9 bases left between them. CDR1 MNHNS and CDR2 SASEGT come from the germline V gene. The CDR3 reads CASSETYQYNEQFF. In nucleotides, the CDR3 is TGTGCCAGCAGTGAAACATACCAGTACAATGAGCAGTTCTTC.

Only a few counts were recorded for this clone. This chain joins TRBV19 and TRBJ2-4; 7 bases map to TRBD2. The length of the CDR3 is 18 residues. J gave up 6 bases and V 7 bases, and 21 bases lay outside the gene matches. Per the germline V gene, CDR1 is LNHDA and CDR2 is SQIVND (reference sequence). The DNA for the CDR3 is TGTGCCAGTACCTCCTCGAAGGGTATAGGGAGGGGAGTAAACATTCAGTACTTC. It specifies CASTSSKGIGRGVNIQYF. The full variable domain, with the rest looked up from reference TRBV19 and TRBJ2-4, is DGGITQSPKYLFRKEGQNVTLSCEQNLNHDAMYWYRQDPGQGLRLIYYSQIVNDFQKGDIAEGYSVSREKKESFPLTVTSAQKNPTAFYLCASTSSKGIGRGVNIQYFGAGTRLSVL.

The sample holds a few counts of this clone. The V call is TRBV5-4, the J call TRBJ1-4; tentative D call: TRBD1 (6 bases). V gave up 0 bases and J gave up 7 bases, with 19 bases separating them. This CDR3 spans 17 amino acids. Per germline, CDR1 SGHNT and CDR2 YYREEE (reference sequence). As DNA, the CDR3 is TGTGCCAGCAGCTTGGGGAAATCTACAGGGAGAAGTGAAAAACTGTTTTTT. It encodes CASSLGKSTGRSEKLFF.

This clone was detected only once. This rearrangement joins TRBV5-1 to TRBJ2-3; TRBD2 might be the D (6 bases). V was cut by 2 bases and J by 5 bases, with 12 bases left in between. CDR1 is SGHRS, CDR2 YFSETQ, per germline. The CDR3 runs to 14 residues. The CDR3 spells CASSLAGPLDTQYF. The CDR3 region has the DNA TGCGCCAGCAGCTTAGCGGGCCCTTTAGATACGCAGTATTTT. The whole variable domain, filled in from reference TRBV5-1 and TRBJ2-3, reads KAGVTQTPRYLIKTRGQQVTLSCSPISGHRSVSWYQQTPGQGLQFLFEYFSETQRNKGNFPGRFSGRQFSNSRSEMNVSTLELGDSALYLCASSLAGPLDTQYFGPGTRLTVL.

The genes are TRBV18 and TRBJ2-7; no reliable D call. The CDR3 totals 13 residues. Trimming took 5 bases from V and 3 from J, leaving 11 bases between them. Germline CDR1 reads KGHSH; CDR2 reads LQKENI. CDR3 in DNA: TGTGCCAGCTCAATCGCAGGATTCTACGAGCAGTACGTC. Encoded protein: CASSIAGFYEQYV.

The chain joins TRBV5-5 to TRBJ2-5; possible D gene TRBD1, 5 bases. CDR1 and CDR2 from the germline V gene are SGHKS and YYEKEE (reference sequence). The V gene lost 4 bases and the J gene lost 3 bases, with 10 bases spanning the gap. The CDR3 covers 13 residues. The CDR3 DNA follows: TGTGCCAGCAGCCGCGGACACGAAGAGACCCAGTACTTC. This encodes CASSRGHEETQYF. The complete variable domain, with remaining parts taken from reference TRBV5-5 and TRBJ2-5, reads DAGVTQSPTHLIKTRGQQVTLRCSPISGHKSVSWYQQVLGQGPQFIFQYYEKEERGRGNFPDRFSARQFPNYSSELNVNALLLGDSALYLCASSRGHEETQYFGPGTRLLVL.

The V gene is TRBV9, the J gene TRBJ1-2; the D gene is possibly TRBD1 (5 bases). From germline, CDR1 is SGDLS and CDR2 YYNGEE. Trimming removed 0 bases from V and 7 bases from J, with 19 bases in between. The CDR3 totals 16 residues. CDR3 residues: CASSVVSAGYGSGYTF. The DNA of the CDR3 is TGTGCCAGCAGCGTAGTGTCGGCAGGGTACGGATCTGGCTACACCTTC.

This clone was recorded a few times. This chain connects TRBV5-4 to TRBJ1-3; 7 positions agree with TRBD1. Germline lookup yields CDR1 SGHNT and CDR2 YYREEE (reference sequence). The CDR3 has 13 residues. V was clipped by 3 bases and J by 8 bases; unmatched bases: 5. The CDR3 spells CASSSTGEYTIYF. Here the CDR3 DNA reads TGTGCCAGCAGCTCCACAGGGGAGTACACCATATATTTT.

V gene TRBV5-8 combines with J gene TRBJ1-3; D call uncertain. Trimming took 4 bases from V and 4 from J, leaving 21 bases between them. In germline, CDR1 is SGHTS, CDR2 YDEGEE. The CDR3 is 17 amino acids. The CDR3 DNA sequence: TGTGCCAGCAGCCCCCCTCGCCGCCGGGTGGAAGGAAACACCATATATTTT. This gives the protein CASSPPRRRVEGNTIYF.

V usage is TRBV6-6 and J usage is TRBJ1-2; D is perhaps TRBD1 (5 bases). Germline V gene lookup returns CDR1 MNHNY and CDR2 SVGAGI (reference sequence). V dropped 9 bases and J dropped 7 bases, with 24 bases sitting between them. The CDR3 loop spans 15 amino acids. The CDR3 DNA follows: TGTGCCAGTAAAACCGGGACGGGGGGTAAGATTGGCTACACCTTC. Protein product: CASKTGTGGKIGYTF.

This clone was counted a single time. The junction does not match germline at one end; this may be a read error. The chain employs TRBV27 and TRBJ1-2; 8 bases agree with TRBD1. CDR1 and CDR2 from the germline V gene are MNHEY and SMNVEV (reference sequence). The CDR3 spans 16 residues. The chain's CDR3 is CASSVTQGQAVGGYIF. The CDR3 bases are TGTGCCAGCAGTGTAACGCAGGGACAGGCGGTCGGGGGCTACATCTTC.